These 10 T cell receptor beta chains were all obtained from the same sample, sequenced in a study of T cell clonality in common variable immunodeficiency. Sequencing used immunoSEQ multiplex PCR; TCRdb keeps in-frame clones, though not all of them. The sample yields roughly 79,000 clones, without any singletons. What was sequenced was peripheral blood mononuclear cells. The origin of the receptors is a person between 18 and 75 years old in good health.

This clone occurred many times. The read ends 3 residues shy of where the CDR3 ends; the end is completed using the germline J gene. The rearrangement joins TRBV30 to TRBJ1-1, with D unclear. This CDR3 has 13 residues. Germline V gene sequence: CDR1 GTSNPN, CDR2 SVGIG (reference sequence). V shed 4 bases and J shed 0 bases, with 9 bases lying between them. The CDR3 bases that were read are TGTGCCTGGACGGTTTCTTTGAACACTGAA. It yields the protein CAWTVSLNTE. The complete CDR3 reads CAWTVSLNTEAFF.

In this sample, this clone turned up many times. Sequencing ends 3 residues short of the CDR3 end; the germline J gene provides the rest. The chain couples TRBV6-1 to TRBJ1-2; D unclear. From germline, CDR1 is MNHNS and CDR2 SASEGT. V lost 0 bases and J 0 bases, leaving 11 bases between the germline ends. The CDR3 runs to 16 residues. CDR3 DNA (partial): TGTGCCAGCAGTGAAGCAACCACAGTGCCTAACTATGGC. Translation gives CASSEATTVPNYG. The whole CDR3 reads CASSEATTVPNYGYTF.

This clone was detected ten times or more. The observed sequence ends 3 residues before the CDR3 terminus, with the missing tail filled in from the germline J gene. The chain joins TRBV5-1 to TRBJ2-1; D is possibly TRBD1 (6 bases). CDR3 length: 16 residues. V lost 0 bases, J lost 0 bases, and 10 bases lay in between. CDR1 is SGHRS, CDR2 YFSETQ, per germline. CDR3 DNA, as far as it was read: TGCGCCAGCAGCTTGGAGGGGGATAACTCCTACAATGAG. This gives the protein CASSLEGDNSYNE. The entire CDR3 is CASSLEGDNSYNEQFF.

This clone was seen many times. Coverage ceases 3 residues before the CDR3 finishes, and the germline J gene fills in the end. This sequence joins TRBV12-3 or TRBV12-4 and TRBJ1-5; D uncertain. Trimming removed 6 bases from V and 7 bases from J, with 10 bases in between. This CDR3 is 12 amino acids long. The part of the CDR3 DNA that was read is TGTGCCAGCAGCGATGGCCCCCAGCCC. This codes for CASSDGPQP. Given in full, the CDR3 is CASSDGPQPQHF.

This clone was observed many times. This CDR3 reads CASSLDPYSGANVLTF. Incomplete CDR3 DNA: TGTGCCAGCAGCTTGGATCCGTACTCTGGGGCCAACGTC. The V call is TRBV5-4, the J call TRBJ2-6; unclear D gene. With the read ending 3 residues before the CDR3 end, the germline J gene is used to fill in that end. V was pared by 0 bases and J by 0 bases, with 7 bases between. This CDR3 is 16 amino acids long. Per germline, CDR1 SGHNT and CDR2 YYREEE (reference sequence). Full variable domain (rest looked up from reference TRBV5-4 and TRBJ2-6): ETGVTQSPTHLIKTRGQQVTLRCSSQSGHNTVSWYQQALGQGPQFIFQYYREEENGRGNFPPRFSGLQFPNYSSELNVNALELDDSALYLCASSLDPYSGANVLTFGAGSRLTVL.

This clone was found a few times. Read coverage stops 3 residues before the CDR3 terminus; the germline J gene supplies the remainder. This chain joins TRBV19 and TRBJ2-2; TRBD1 matches at 7 bases. V lost 6 bases to trimming and J lost 3 bases; unmatched junction nucleotides: 4. Germline values: CDR1 LNHDA, CDR2 SQIVND (reference sequence). This CDR3 is built from 14 residues. Here the CDR3 reads CASRPGQYTGELFF. CDR3 DNA (partial): TGTGCCAGTAGGCCGGGACAGTACACCGGGGAG.

At least ten counts were recorded for this clone. The read terminates 3 residues ahead of where the CDR3 ends, so the germline J gene completes it. The rearrangement links TRBV2 to TRBJ1-2; D gene ambiguous. The CDR3 is 14 residues long. Germline CDR1 SNHLY, CDR2 FYNNEI. V was trimmed by 4 bases and J by 0 bases, leaving 9 bases between them. The CDR3 bases that were read are TGTGCCAGCAGTGTTAGAAAAGCTAACTATGGC. Residues: CASSVRKANYG. The CDR3 in full is CASSVRKANYGYTF.

This clone has a count of ten or more. Read coverage stops 3 residues before the CDR3 terminus; the germline J gene supplies the remainder. The chain uses TRBV20-1 and TRBJ2-1, with 8 bases aligning to TRBD2. The CDR3 is 15 residues long. Germline V gives CDR1 DFQATT, CDR2 SNEGSKA (reference sequence). V was pared by 6 bases and J by 4 bases, with 11 bases of the junction left unmatched. CDR3 bases read: TGCAGTGCATCTCGAACTAGCGGACGATACAATGAG. This encodes CSASRTSGRYNE. The whole CDR3 reads CSASRTSGRYNEQFF.

This clone was found many times. One end of the junction fails to match germline, which may point to a read error. The CDR3 end lies 3 residues beyond the end of the read and is filled in from the germline J gene. V usage is TRBV14 and J usage is TRBJ2-5; 12 bases agree with TRBD1. There are 18 residues in the CDR3. Germline CDR1 is SGHDN and CDR2 is FVKESK. CDR3 amino acids: CASGQQTSGTGGIETQYF. The sequenced part of the CDR3 DNA is TGTGCCAGCGGCCAACAAACCTCCGGGACAGGGGGCATCGAGACC.

This clone was observed at least ten times. The CDR3 extends 3 residues past the end of the read, so its final part is completed from the germline J gene. The chain recombines TRBV7-2 with TRBJ1-6; 7 bases match TRBD1. Germline-derived CDR1 and CDR2 are SGHTA and FQGNSA. The length of the CDR3 is 15 residues. The ends lost 5 bases at V and 5 bases at J; junction bases unmatched: 6. The CDR3 is CASSPRTGNNSPLHF. The sequenced part of the CDR3 DNA is TGTGCCAGCAGCCCGAGGACAGGAAATAATTCACCC.